This T cell receptor (beta chain) came from a study of cytomegalovirus exposure and HLA in healthy donors. Looking at the study overall: From about 200 million T cells, an earlier analysis saw approximately 120 million unique TCR beta sequences.

Study-level results: The study recorded more than 150 TCR beta chains that were cytomegalovirus-associated. Later on, a genetic analysis was performed. It linked a missense variant in DCLRE1C with V- and J-gene trimming of TCR beta. A later analysis reportedly identified an Asian-associated ancestry cluster as carrying fewer N-insertions than the approximately 670-donor mean.

The germline V and J ends were trimmed by 3 bases and 0 bases, with 12 bases remaining between them. This CDR3 has 16 amino acids. Germline V gene lookup returns CDR1 SQVTM and CDR2 ANQGSEA. About this clone: The antigen remains undetermined.

The PCR had 60 Vbeta and 13 Jbeta primers. TCRdb keeps only in-frame clones here, not all; method: immunoSEQ multiplex PCR. The sample carries around 40,000 clones, more than 60% recorded once. This TCR was sampled from a man under 40 in good health and CMV-seronegative. Sequences were obtained from PBMCs. The chain joins TRBV29-1 to TRBJ2-6, with TRBD1 as a possible D gene (5 bases). CDR3 coding DNA: TGCAGCGTTGACGACAAGGGGTCCTCTGGGGCCAACGTCCTGACTTTC. Protein sequence: CSVDDKGSSGANVLTF.